This record looks at one T cell receptor beta chain sequence and its context. Its antigen is not known. TCRdb reprocessed the RT-PCR reads with MiXCR, giving one entry per CDR3 protein. The sample yields around 580,000 distinct CDR3 sequences, less than 15% seen once. This record belongs to a study of response to subunit inactivated influenza vaccine. Study-wide findings and caveats: A suggestion made by the authors is that each seasonal influenza vaccination recruits few new T cells.

Germline V gene data show CDR1 as MDHEN and CDR2 as SYDVKM. The CDR3 runs to 15 residues. Trimming pared 5 bases from V and 7 bases from J, leaving 18 bases between. The receptor comes from a man aged 50 to 59 who received an inactivated influenza vaccine. The chain joins TRBV28 to TRBJ2-1; TRBD2 is a possible D gene (7 bases). Sequencing used PBMCs from blood, obtained about 13 days after vaccination. The CDR3 reads CASSGPRGGWNEQFF. CDR3 DNA sequence: TGTGCCAGCAGTGGGCCCCGCGGGGGCTGGAATGAGCAGTTCTTC. Full variable domain (rest looked up from reference TRBV28 and TRBJ2-1): DVKVTQSSRYLVKRTGEKVFLECVQDMDHENMFWYRQDPGLGLRLIYFSYDVKMKEKGDIPEGYSVSREKKERFSLILESASTNQTSMYLCASSGPRGGWNEQFFGPGTRLTVL.